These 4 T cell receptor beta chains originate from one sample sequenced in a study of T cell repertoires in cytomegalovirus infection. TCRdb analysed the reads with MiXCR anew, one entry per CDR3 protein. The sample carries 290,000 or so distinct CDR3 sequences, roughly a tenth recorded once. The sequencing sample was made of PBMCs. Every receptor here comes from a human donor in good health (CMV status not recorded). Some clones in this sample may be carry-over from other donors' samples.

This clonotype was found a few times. For the CDR3, the DNA is TGCAGTGCTAGTTTCGTTAGCGGGGGGGCCTATGAGCAGTTCTTC. This sequence encodes CSASFVSGGAYEQFF. The chain recombines TRBV20-1 with TRBJ2-1; 11 nucleotides agree with TRBD2. The junction had 9 bases not matched to a gene; V was cut back by 3 bases and J by 8 bases. CDR1 DFQATT and CDR2 SNEGSKA come from the germline V gene (reference sequence). The CDR3 loop spans 15 amino acids.

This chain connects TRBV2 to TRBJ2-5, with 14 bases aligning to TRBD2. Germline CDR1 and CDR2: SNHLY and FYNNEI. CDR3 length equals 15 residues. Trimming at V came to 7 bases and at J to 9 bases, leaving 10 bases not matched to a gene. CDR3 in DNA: TGTGCCAGCAAGAGGACTAGCGGGGGGTCACCGCCCCAGTACTTC. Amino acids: CASKRTSGGSPPQYF.

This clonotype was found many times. CDR3 in DNA: TGCGCCAGCAGCCAAGGTGAGGGGGCGAACACTGAAGCTTTCTTT. It specifies CASSQGEGANTEAFF. This chain joins TRBV4-1 and TRBJ1-1; TRBD1 agrees at 7 bases. Trimming removed 1 base from V and 1 base from J; junction bases left unmatched: 3. Germline V CDR1 and CDR2: MGHRA, YSYEKL. The CDR3 loop spans 15 amino acids.

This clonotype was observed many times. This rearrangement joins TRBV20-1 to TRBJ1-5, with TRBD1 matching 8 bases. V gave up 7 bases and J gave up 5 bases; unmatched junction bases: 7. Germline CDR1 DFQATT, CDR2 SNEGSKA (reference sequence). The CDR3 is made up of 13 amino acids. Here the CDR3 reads CSGRQGAYQPQHF. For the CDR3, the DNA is TGCAGTGGGCGGCAGGGGGCCTATCAGCCCCAGCATTTT.